The clone carrying this T cell receptor (beta chain) was seen more than once but under ten times. Germline CDR1 is ENHRY and CDR2 is SYGVKD. J was trimmed by 10 bases and V by 4 bases; bases with no gene match: 6. The CDR3 consists of 12 residues. This record belongs to a study of blood T cell repertoires in COVID-19. Looking at the study overall: Researchers got acute and convalescent COVID-19 samples from the United States, Italy and Spain. Sample material is recorded as cDNA or gDNA derived from T cells, B-cell-depleted T cells, or PBMCs.

Using immunoSEQ multiplex PCR, the repertoire was profiled, and TCRdb retains in-frame clones only, with some absent. The sample contains 90,000 to 150,000 clones, roughly 76% of which appear only once. The receptor comes from a human donor in a cohort sampled during active COVID-19. V and J are TRBV10-3 and TRBJ2-7, with 8 nucleotides matching TRBD1. The sequenced sample consisted of peripheral blood. The CDR3 coding sequence is TGTGCCATCAGTGGGGTACAGGGGGGACAGTACTTC. It codes for CAISGVQGGQYF.